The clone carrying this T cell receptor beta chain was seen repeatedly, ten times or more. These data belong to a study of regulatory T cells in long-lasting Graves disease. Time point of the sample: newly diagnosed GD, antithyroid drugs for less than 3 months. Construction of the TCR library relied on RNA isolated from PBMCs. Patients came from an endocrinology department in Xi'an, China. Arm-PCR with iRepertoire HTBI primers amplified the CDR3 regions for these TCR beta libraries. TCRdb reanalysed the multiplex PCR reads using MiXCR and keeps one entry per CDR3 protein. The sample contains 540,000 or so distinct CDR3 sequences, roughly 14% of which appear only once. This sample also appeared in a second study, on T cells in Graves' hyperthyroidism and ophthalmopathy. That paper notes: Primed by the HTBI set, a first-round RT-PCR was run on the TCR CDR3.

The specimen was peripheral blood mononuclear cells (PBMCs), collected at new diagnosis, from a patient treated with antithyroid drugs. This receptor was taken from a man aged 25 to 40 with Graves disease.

This chain's CDR3 is CSAIDGGRLKGYNEQFF. CDR3 nucleotide sequence: TGCAGTGCCATCGATGGCGGGAGGTTGAAAGGGTACAATGAGCAGTTCTTC. The chain joins TRBV20-1 to TRBJ2-1, with 8 bases fitting TRBD2. The length of the CDR3 is 17 residues. After removal of 6 bases from V and 4 bases from J, the junction contained 17 bases not matched to a gene. From germline, CDR1 is DFQATT and CDR2 SNEGSKA (reference sequence).